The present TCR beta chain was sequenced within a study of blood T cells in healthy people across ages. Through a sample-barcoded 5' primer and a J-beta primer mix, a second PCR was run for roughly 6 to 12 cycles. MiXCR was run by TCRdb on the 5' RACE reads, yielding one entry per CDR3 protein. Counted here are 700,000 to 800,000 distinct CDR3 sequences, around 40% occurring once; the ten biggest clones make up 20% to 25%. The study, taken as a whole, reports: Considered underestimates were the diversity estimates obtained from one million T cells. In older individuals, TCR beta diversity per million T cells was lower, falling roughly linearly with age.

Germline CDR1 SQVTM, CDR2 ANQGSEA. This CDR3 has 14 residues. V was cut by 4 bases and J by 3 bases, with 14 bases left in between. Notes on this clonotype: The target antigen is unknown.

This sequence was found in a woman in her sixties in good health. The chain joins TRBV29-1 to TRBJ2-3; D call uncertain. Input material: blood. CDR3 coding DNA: TGCAGCGTTGTCCGAAAAGACTTTACAGATACGCAGTATTTT. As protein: CSVVRKDFTDTQYF.